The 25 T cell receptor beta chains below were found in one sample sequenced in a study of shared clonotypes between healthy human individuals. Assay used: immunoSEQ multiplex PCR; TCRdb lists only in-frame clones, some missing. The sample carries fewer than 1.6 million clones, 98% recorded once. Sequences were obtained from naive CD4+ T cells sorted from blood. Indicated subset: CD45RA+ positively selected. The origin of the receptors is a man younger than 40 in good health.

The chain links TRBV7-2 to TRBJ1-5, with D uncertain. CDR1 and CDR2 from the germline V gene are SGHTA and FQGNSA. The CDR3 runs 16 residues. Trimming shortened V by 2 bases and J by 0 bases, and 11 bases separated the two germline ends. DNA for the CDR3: TGTGCCAGCAGCTTACGTCGGGGATATAGCAATCAGCCCCAGCATTTT. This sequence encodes CASSLRRGYSNQPQHF.

CDR3 sequence reads: CASSSIGRETQYF. In nucleotides, the CDR3 is TGCGCCAGCAGCTCCATTGGTCGGGAGACCCAGTACTTC. This chain uses TRBV5-1 with TRBJ2-5; no clear D. CDR1 SGHRS and CDR2 YFSETQ come from the germline V gene. With 3 bases removed from V and 5 bases from J, the gap between germline ends came to 11 bases. The CDR3 length is 13 residues.

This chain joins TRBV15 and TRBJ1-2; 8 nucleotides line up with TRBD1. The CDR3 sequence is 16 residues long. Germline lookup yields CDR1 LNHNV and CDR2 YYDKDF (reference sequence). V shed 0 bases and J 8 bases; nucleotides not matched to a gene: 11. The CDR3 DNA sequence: TGTGCCACCAGCAGAGATGCTCGCAGGGGGCGCGGAGGCTACACCTTC. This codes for CATSRDARRGRGGYTF.

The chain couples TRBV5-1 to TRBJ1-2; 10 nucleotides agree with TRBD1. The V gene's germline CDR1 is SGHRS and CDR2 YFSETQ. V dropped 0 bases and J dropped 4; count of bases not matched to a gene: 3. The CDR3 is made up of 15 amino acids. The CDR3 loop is CASSLGQGAIYGYTF. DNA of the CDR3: TGCGCCAGCAGCTTGGGACAGGGGGCCATCTATGGCTACACCTTC.

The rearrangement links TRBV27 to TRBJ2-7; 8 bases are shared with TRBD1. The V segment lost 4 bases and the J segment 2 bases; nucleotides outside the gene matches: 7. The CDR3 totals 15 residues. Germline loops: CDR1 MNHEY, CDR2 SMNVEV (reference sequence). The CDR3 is CASSSRQGITYEQYF. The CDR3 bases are TGTGCCAGCAGTTCGAGACAGGGGATAACCTACGAGCAGTACTTC.

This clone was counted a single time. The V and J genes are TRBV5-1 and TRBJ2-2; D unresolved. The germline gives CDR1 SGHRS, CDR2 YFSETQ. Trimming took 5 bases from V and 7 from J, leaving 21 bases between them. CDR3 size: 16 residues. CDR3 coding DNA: TGCGCCAGCAGTTTTCCGATCTCGGAGTTTTACGGGGAGCTGTTTTTT. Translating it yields CASSFPISEFYGELFF.

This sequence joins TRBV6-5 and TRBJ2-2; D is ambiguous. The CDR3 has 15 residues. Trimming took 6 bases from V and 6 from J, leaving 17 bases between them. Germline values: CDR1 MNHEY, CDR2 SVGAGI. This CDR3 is CASSHAKLSSGELFF. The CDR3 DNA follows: TGTGCCAGCAGCCACGCGAAACTTAGCTCCGGGGAGCTGTTTTTT.

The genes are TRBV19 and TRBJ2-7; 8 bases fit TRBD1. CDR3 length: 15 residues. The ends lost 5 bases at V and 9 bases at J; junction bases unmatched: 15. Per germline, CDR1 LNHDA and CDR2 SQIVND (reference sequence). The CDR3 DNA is TGTGCCAGTAGTCCTACCGGGACAGGCCTCAACGGGCAGTACTTC. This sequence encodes CASSPTGTGLNGQYF.

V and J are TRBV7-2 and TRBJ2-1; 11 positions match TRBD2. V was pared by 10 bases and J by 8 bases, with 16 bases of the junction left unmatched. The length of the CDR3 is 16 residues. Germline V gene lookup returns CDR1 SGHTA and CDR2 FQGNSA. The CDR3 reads CATGTIAGGPGDEQFF. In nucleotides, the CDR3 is TGTGCCACCGGCACGATAGCGGGAGGGCCTGGGGATGAGCAGTTCTTC.

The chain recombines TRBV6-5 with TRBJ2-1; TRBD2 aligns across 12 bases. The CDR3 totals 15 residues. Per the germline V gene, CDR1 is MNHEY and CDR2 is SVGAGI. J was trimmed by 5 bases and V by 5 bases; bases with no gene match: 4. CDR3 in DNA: TGTGCCAGCAGTCCACTAGCGGGAGGAAACAATGAGCAGTTCTTC. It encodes CASSPLAGGNNEQFF.

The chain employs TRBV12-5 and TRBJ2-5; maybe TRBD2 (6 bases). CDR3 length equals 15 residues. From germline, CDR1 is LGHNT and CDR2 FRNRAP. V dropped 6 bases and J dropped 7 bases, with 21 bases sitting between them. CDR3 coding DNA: TGTGCTAGTGGCCTTGTAGCGGCCTGGGCGAGGACCCAGTACTTC. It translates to CASGLVAAWARTQYF.

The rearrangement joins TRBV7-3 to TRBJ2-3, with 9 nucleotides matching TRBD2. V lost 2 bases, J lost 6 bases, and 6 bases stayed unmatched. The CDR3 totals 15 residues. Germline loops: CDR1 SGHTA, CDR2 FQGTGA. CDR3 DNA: TGTGCCAGCAGCTTAGTAGCGGGAGTGCTCGATACGCAGTATTTT. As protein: CASSLVAGVLDTQYF.

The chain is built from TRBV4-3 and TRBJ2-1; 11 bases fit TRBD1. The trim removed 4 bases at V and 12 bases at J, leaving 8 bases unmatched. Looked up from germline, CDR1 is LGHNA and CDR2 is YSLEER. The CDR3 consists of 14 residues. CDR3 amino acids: CASSLEGGQGVQFF. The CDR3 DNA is TGCGCCAGCAGCCTTGAAGGGGGACAGGGGGTGCAGTTCTTC.

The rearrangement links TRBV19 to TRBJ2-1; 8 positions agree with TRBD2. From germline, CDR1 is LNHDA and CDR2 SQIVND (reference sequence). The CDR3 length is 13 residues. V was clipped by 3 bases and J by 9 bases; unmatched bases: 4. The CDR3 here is CASSIRGGIEQFF. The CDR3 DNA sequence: TGTGCCAGTAGTATCCGGGGGGGCATTGAGCAGTTCTTC.

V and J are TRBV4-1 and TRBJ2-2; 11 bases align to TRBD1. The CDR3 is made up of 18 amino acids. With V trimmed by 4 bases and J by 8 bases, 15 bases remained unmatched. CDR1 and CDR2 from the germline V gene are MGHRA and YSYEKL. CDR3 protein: CASSLTPRTGGGYGELFF. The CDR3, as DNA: TGCGCCAGCAGCCTAACACCCAGGACAGGGGGCGGATATGGGGAGCTGTTTTTT.

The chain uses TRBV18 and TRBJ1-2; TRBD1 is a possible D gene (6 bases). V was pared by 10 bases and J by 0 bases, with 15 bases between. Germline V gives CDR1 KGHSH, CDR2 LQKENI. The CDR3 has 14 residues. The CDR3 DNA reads TGTGCCACCTCGGGGGGCGACCCTAACTATGGCTACACCTTC. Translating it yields CATSGGDPNYGYTF.

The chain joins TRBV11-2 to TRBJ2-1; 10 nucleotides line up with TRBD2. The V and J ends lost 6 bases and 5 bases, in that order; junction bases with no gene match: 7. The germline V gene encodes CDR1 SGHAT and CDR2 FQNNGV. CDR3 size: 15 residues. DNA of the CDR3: TGTGCCAGCAGATCCGTAGCGGGAGGCCACAATGAGCAGTTCTTC. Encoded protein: CASRSVAGGHNEQFF.

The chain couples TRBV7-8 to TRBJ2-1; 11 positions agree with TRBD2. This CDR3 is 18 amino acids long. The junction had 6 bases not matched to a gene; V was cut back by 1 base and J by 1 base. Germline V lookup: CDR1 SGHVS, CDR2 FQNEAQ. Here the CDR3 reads CASSLVGLAGGSYNEQFF. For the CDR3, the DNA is TGTGCCAGCAGCTTAGTGGGGCTAGCGGGAGGTTCCTACAATGAGCAGTTCTTC.

The DNA of the CDR3 is TGCGCCAGCAGCCAAGATCGGGGACTAGCGGGACGAACCTACAATGAGCAGTTCTTC. Amino acids: CASSQDRGLAGRTYNEQFF. V usage is TRBV4-3 and J usage is TRBJ2-1; 13 bases agree with TRBD2. The J segment lost 2 bases and the V segment lost 0 bases, leaving 7 bases of the junction unmatched. CDR3 length equals 19 residues. Germline V CDR1 and CDR2: LGHNA, YSLEER.

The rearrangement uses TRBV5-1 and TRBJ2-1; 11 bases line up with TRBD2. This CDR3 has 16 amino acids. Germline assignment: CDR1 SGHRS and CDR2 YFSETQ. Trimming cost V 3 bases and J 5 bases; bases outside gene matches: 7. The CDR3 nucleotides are TGCGCCAGCAGCTCTTCGGGACTAGCGGAGGACAATGAGCAGTTCTTC. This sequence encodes CASSSSGLAEDNEQFF. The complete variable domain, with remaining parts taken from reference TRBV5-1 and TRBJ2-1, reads KAGVTQTPRYLIKTRGQQVTLSCSPISGHRSVSWYQQTPGQGLQFLFEYFSETQRNKGNFPGRFSGRQFSNSRSEMNVSTLELGDSALYLCASSSSGLAEDNEQFFGPGTRLTVL.

For the CDR3, the DNA is TGTGCCAGCAGCTTCAGGGTCGATCAGCCCCAGCATTTT. It codes for CASSFRVDQPQHF. This sequence joins TRBV11-2 and TRBJ1-5; tentatively, D is TRBD1 (5 bases). The CDR3 totals 13 residues. Germline V gives CDR1 SGHAT, CDR2 FQNNGV. The ends were cut back, 3 bases at V and 5 bases at J, with 8 bases in the middle.

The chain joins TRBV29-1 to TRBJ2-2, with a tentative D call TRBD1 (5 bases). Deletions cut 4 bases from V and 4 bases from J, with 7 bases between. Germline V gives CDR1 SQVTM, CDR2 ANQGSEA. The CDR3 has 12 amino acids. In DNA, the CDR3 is TGCAGCGTTGGACAGCTCACCGGGGAGCTGTTTTTT. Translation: CSVGQLTGELFF.

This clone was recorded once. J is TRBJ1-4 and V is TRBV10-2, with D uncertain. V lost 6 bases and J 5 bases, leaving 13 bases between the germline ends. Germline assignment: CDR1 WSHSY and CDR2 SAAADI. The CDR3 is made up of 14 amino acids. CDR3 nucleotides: TGCGCCAGCAGGGCGACGGCGCTAAATGAAAAACTGTTTTTT. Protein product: CASRATALNEKLFF.

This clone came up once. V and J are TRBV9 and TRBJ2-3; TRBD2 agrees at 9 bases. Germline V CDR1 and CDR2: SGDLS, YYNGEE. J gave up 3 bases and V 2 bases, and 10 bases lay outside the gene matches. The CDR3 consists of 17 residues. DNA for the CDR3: TGTGCCAGCAGCGTGATAGCGGGAGCGGGGGGAACAGATACGCAGTATTTT. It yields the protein CASSVIAGAGGTDTQYF.

The CDR3 is CASSPSRAGFLYEQYF. The CDR3 nucleotides are TGTGCCAGCAGCCCGTCACGAGCCGGTTTCCTCTACGAGCAGTACTTC. The genes are TRBV9 and TRBJ2-7, with D unresolved. Germline V CDR1 and CDR2: SGDLS, YYNGEE. Trimming stripped 4 bases from V and 3 bases from J, with 20 bases between. CDR3 size: 16 residues.